The 31 T cell receptor beta chains below were found in one sample sequenced in a study of Graves' ophthalmopathy and Graves' hyperthyroidism. Researchers took RNA transcripts and amplified TCR beta CDR3 regions from them. HTBI primers were used in a first-round RT-PCR, which preceded a second-round multiplex PCR. TCRdb called the multiplex PCR reads again in MiXCR, with one record for every CDR3 protein. The sample has about 740,000 distinct CDR3 sequences; roughly 40% are singletons. What was sequenced was peripheral blood. All receptors come from an adult man with Graves' ophthalmopathy.

CDR3 in amino acids: CASSYGTGQQRSYEQYF. CDR3 bases: TGTGCCAGCAGTTATGGCACCGGACAGCAGCGATCCTACGAGCAGTACTTC. The V call is TRBV6-2 or TRBV6-3, the J call TRBJ2-7; tentative D call: TRBD1 (6 bases). V shed 3 bases and J shed 1 base, with 19 bases lying between them. The CDR3 sequence is 17 residues long. Germline CDR1 MNHEY, CDR2 SVGEGT.

The rearrangement uses TRBV7-9 and TRBJ2-7, with D unclear. The CDR3 sequence is 13 residues long. The V end was cut by 5 bases, the J end by 4 bases, with 12 bases between. The germline V gene encodes CDR1 SEHNR and CDR2 FQNEAQ (reference sequence). The CDR3 region has the DNA TGTGCCAGCAGCCAAGAAATTACTTACGAGCAGTACTTC. The encoded protein is CASSQEITYEQYF.

This clonotype was seen repeatedly, ten times or more. The rearrangement links TRBV2 to TRBJ1-1; D is unresolved. V lost 4 bases and J 7 bases, leaving 19 bases between the germline ends. The CDR3 is 15 amino acids. Germline V gene data show CDR1 as SNHLY and CDR2 as FYNNEI. The CDR3 region is CASSGPRTENLEAFF. DNA of the CDR3: TGTGCCAGCAGTGGACCTAGGACGGAGAACCTTGAAGCTTTCTTT.

The sample holds many counts of this clonotype. The V gene is TRBV25-1, the J gene TRBJ2-5; weak D call: TRBD1 (5 bases). Germline CDR1 reads MGHDK; CDR2 reads SYGVNS. V was clipped by 10 bases and J by 4 bases, with 22 bases between them. The CDR3 is 15 residues long. CDR3 DNA: TGTGCCACAGGGTATCGCACCCAATGGCGAGAGACCCAGTACTTC. This translates into CATGYRTQWRETQYF.

This chain connects TRBV7-9 to TRBJ2-5, with 12 bases aligning to TRBD2. V lost 0 bases, J lost 5 bases, and 4 bases stayed unmatched. The V gene's germline CDR1 is SEHNR and CDR2 FQNEAQ (reference sequence). The CDR3 is 16 amino acids. The CDR3 spells CASSLARLAGVETQYF. The CDR3 DNA is TGTGCCAGCAGCTTAGCCCGACTAGCGGGAGTGGAGACCCAGTACTTC.

A few counts support this clonotype. The genes are TRBV7-9 and TRBJ1-5, with D perhaps matching TRBD1 (6 bases). CDR1 is SEHNR and CDR2 is FQNEAQ in the germline V gene (reference sequence). This CDR3 contains 17 residues. The V gene lost 5 bases and the J gene lost 1 base, with 18 bases spanning the gap. The CDR3: CASSRGGHTGSNQPQHF. CDR3 coding DNA: TGTGCCAGCAGCCGGGGGGGGCACACGGGGAGCAATCAGCCCCAGCATTTT.

This clonotype was observed many times. The chain combines TRBV7-9 with TRBJ2-6; D ambiguous. The CDR3 totals 16 residues. Germline V gene sequence: CDR1 SEHNR, CDR2 FQNEAQ (reference sequence). Trimming shortened V by 1 base and J by 1 base, and 8 bases separated the two germline ends. The CDR3 DNA sequence: TGTGCCAGCAGCTTAGGGTTCTTTTCTGGGGCCAACGTCCTGACTTTC. Translated: CASSLGFFSGANVLTF.

This clonotype has ten or more counts. V is TRBV11-1 and J is TRBJ2-2; D unresolved. V was shortened by 5 bases and J by 0 bases, with 10 bases between the two germline ends. CDR3 size: 15 residues. Germline lookup yields CDR1 SGHAT and CDR2 FQDESV (reference sequence). CDR3 residues: CASSPAPTNTGELFF. The DNA for the CDR3 is TGTGCCAGCAGCCCCGCCCCAACGAACACCGGGGAGCTGTTTTTT. The variable domain in full, with the rest retrieved from reference TRBV11-1 and TRBJ2-2, is EAEVAQSPRYKITEKSQAVAFWCDPISGHATLYWYRQILGQGPELLVQFQDESVVDDSQLPKDRFSAERLKGVDSTLKIQPAELGDSAMYLCASSPAPTNTGELFFGEGSRLTVL.

The chain combines TRBV5-1 with TRBJ2-7; no definite D call. This CDR3 has 14 amino acids. Germline values: CDR1 SGHRS, CDR2 YFSETQ. The germline V and J ends were trimmed by 7 bases and 4 bases, with 18 bases remaining between them. CDR3 sequence: CASAARPADYEQYF. The DNA of the CDR3 is TGCGCCAGCGCAGCCCGCCCCGCGGATTACGAGCAGTACTTC.

This clonotype was detected many times. The chain recombines TRBV7-2 with TRBJ2-5, with a possible D match to TRBD2 (6 bases). The germline V and J ends were trimmed by 4 bases and 1 base, with 10 bases remaining between them. CDR3 length: 14 amino acids. Per germline, CDR1 SGHTA and CDR2 FQGNSA. CDR3 region: CASSSRGTQETQYF. CDR3 in DNA: TGTGCCAGCAGCTCCCGGGGGACCCAAGAGACCCAGTACTTC.

This chain uses TRBV20-1 with TRBJ1-2, with D perhaps matching TRBD1 (5 bases). Looked up from germline, CDR1 is DFQATT and CDR2 is SNEGSKA (reference sequence). Between the trimmed V and J ends, which lost 3 bases and 7 bases, there was a span of 18 bases. The CDR3 runs 14 residues. The CDR3 DNA reads as TGCAGTGCTAGGTTCGGGGACTTGATCAGTGGCTACACCTTC. Its protein product is CSARFGDLISGYTF.

This clonotype was seen more than once but under ten times. The CDR3 sequence: CSAAGLAETQYF. CDR3 DNA sequence: TGCAGTGCTGCAGGACTAGCCGAGACCCAGTACTTC. The chain joins TRBV20-1 to TRBJ2-5; 8 bases map to TRBD2. The ends lost 5 bases at V and 5 bases at J; junction bases unmatched: 4. The CDR3 covers 12 residues. The germline CDR1 and CDR2 sequences are DFQATT and SNEGSKA (reference sequence).

This clonotype has at least ten counts. The chain employs TRBV25-1 and TRBJ2-7; the D is unclear. This CDR3 contains 15 residues. Germline V CDR1 and CDR2: MGHDK, SYGVNS. Trimming took 1 base from V and 0 from J, leaving 10 bases between them. DNA of the CDR3: TGTGCCAGCAGTGAATCGCCGGAGAACTCCTACGAGCAGTACTTC. This sequence encodes CASSESPENSYEQYF.

There are many counts of this clonotype. This chain links TRBV7-9 with TRBJ1-2; tentative D call: TRBD1 (5 bases). V lost 1 base, J lost 7 bases, and 10 bases lay in between. CDR1 is SEHNR, CDR2 FQNEAQ, per germline (reference sequence). The CDR3 totals 13 residues. CDR3 sequence (DNA): TGTGCCAGCAGCTTAGTCTCAGGGAGTGGCTACACCTTC. Translated, it gives CASSLVSGSGYTF.

The V gene is TRBV13, the J gene TRBJ2-7; 11 bases align to TRBD1. Losses at the gene ends were 4 bases for V and 7 bases for J; bases not matched to a gene: 6. Germline assignment: CDR1 PRHDT and CDR2 FYEKMQ (reference sequence). The CDR3 consists of 14 residues. In nucleotides, the CDR3 is TGTGCCAGCAGCTCCGGACAGGGGGCGTGGGAGCAGTACTTC. Protein product: CASSSGQGAWEQYF. Full variable domain (outside the CDR3, taken from reference TRBV13 and TRBJ2-7): AAGVIQSPRHLIKEKRETATLKCYPIPRHDTVYWYQQGPGQDPQFLISFYEKMQSDKGSIPDRFSAQQFSDYHSELNMSSLELGDSALYFCASSSGQGAWEQYFGPGTRLTVT.

The chain uses TRBV5-1 and TRBJ1-1; no definite D call. CDR1 SGHRS and CDR2 YFSETQ come from the germline V gene. Trimming took 1 base from V and 0 from J, leaving 7 bases between them. This CDR3 contains 14 residues. DNA for the CDR3: TGCGCCAGCAGCTTGTTGGCGGTGAACACTGAAGCTTTCTTT. It specifies CASSLLAVNTEAFF.

In its sample, this clonotype was seen many times. This chain links TRBV11-2 with TRBJ1-6; 9 nucleotides match TRBD1. CDR1 and CDR2 from the germline V gene are SGHAT and FQNNGV. The CDR3 has 17 amino acids. V was pared by 5 bases and J by 9 bases, with 14 bases of the junction left unmatched. The CDR3 coding sequence is TGTGCCAGCAGCAGACGCGCCGGACAGGGGAATGCTTCACCCCTCCACTTT. Protein sequence: CASSRRAGQGNASPLHF.

This clonotype was picked up many times. This CDR3 is CSVEGIGTGVTQYF. DNA for the CDR3: TGCAGCGTTGAAGGAATCGGTACCGGAGTAACCCAGTACTTC. The V call is TRBV29-1, the J call TRBJ2-5, with D uncertain. V was shortened by 1 base and J by 8 bases, with 17 bases between the two germline ends. CDR3 length: 14 amino acids. In germline, CDR1 is SQVTM, CDR2 ANQGSEA. Variable domain in full (rest from reference TRBV29-1 and TRBJ2-5): SAVISQKPSRDICQRGTSLTIQCQVDSQVTMMFWYRQQPGQSLTLIATANQGSEATYESGFVIDKFPISRPNLTFSTLTVSNMSPEDSSIYLCSVEGIGTGVTQYFGPGTRLLVL.

This clonotype was recorded many times. The V and J genes are TRBV29-1 and TRBJ1-1, with D uncertain. Trimming removed 4 bases at V and 3 bases at J, with 6 bases between. This CDR3 comprises 11 residues. The V gene's germline CDR1 is SQVTM and CDR2 ANQGSEA. CDR3 residues: CSVGLHTEAFF. CDR3 bases: TGCAGCGTTGGTTTACACACTGAAGCTTTCTTT.

Regarding this clonotype: This sequence may be a read error, since a much larger clone differs from it by one base. The chain links TRBV7-9 to TRBJ1-2; unclear D gene. This CDR3 is 14 amino acids long. V dropped 7 bases and J dropped 0 bases, with 12 bases sitting between them. CDR1 is SEHNR and CDR2 is FQNEAQ in the germline V gene (reference sequence). The CDR3 loop reads CASTSSTTNYGYTF. The CDR3 nucleotides read TGTGCCAGCACCTCTAGTACTACTAACTATGGCTACACCTTC.

The V call is TRBV9, the J call TRBJ1-1; TRBD1 aligns across 7 bases. The CDR3 extends over 14 amino acids. V lost 0 bases and J lost 6; bases outside the gene matches: 5. Germline V lookup: CDR1 SGDLS, CDR2 YYNGEE. The CDR3 here is CASSVGQGSSEAFF. In DNA, the CDR3 is TGTGCCAGCAGCGTAGGACAGGGTTCCTCTGAAGCTTTCTTT.

V usage is TRBV18 and J usage is TRBJ2-7; D is unclear. Germline lookup yields CDR1 KGHSH and CDR2 LQKENI. V lost 1 base and J lost 5, with 9 bases in between. This CDR3 has 13 residues. CDR3 residues: CASSPRAMNEQYF. The CDR3 region has the DNA TGTGCCAGCTCACCACGAGCGATGAACGAGCAGTACTTC.

This chain joins TRBV9 and TRBJ1-6, with D perhaps matching TRBD1 (5 bases). The V end lost 0 bases, the J end lost 7 bases, and 14 bases lay between the germline ends. CDR1 is SGDLS and CDR2 is YYNGEE in the germline V gene. This CDR3 region has 16 residues. This CDR3 reads CASSVEAGRGNSPLHF. CDR3 DNA sequence: TGTGCCAGCAGCGTAGAGGCCGGGCGGGGCAATTCACCCCTCCACTTT. The entire variable domain, with the rest obtained from reference TRBV9 and TRBJ1-6, is as follows: DSGVTQTPKHLITATGQRVTLRCSPRSGDLSVYWYQQSLDQGLQFLIQYYNGEERAKGNILERFSAQQFPDLHSELNLSSLELGDSALYFCASSVEAGRGNSPLHFGNGTRLTVT.

CDR3 DNA sequence: TGTGCCAGCAGTGATGGGGGGACAAACAATCAGCCCCAGCATTTT. Translated, it gives CASSDGGTNNQPQHF. This chain uses TRBV25-1 with TRBJ1-5; D might be TRBD1 (6 bases). CDR3 length: 15 amino acids. Trimming took off 3 bases at V and 3 bases at J, with 12 bases between the two ends. In germline, CDR1 is MGHDK, CDR2 SYGVNS. The full variable domain, in which reference TRBV25-1 and TRBJ1-5 provide the parts outside the CDR3, is EADIYQTPRYLVIGTGKKITLECSQTMGHDKMYWYQQDPGMELHLIHYSYGVNSTEKGDLSSESTVSRIRTEHFPLTLESARPSHTSQYLCASSDGGTNNQPQHFGDGTRLSIL.

V gene TRBV25-1 combines with J gene TRBJ2-7, with 13 nucleotides matching TRBD2. The V segment lost 6 bases and the J segment 2 bases; nucleotides outside the gene matches: 19. CDR1 and CDR2 from the germline V gene are MGHDK and SYGVNS. This CDR3 contains 20 residues. The CDR3, as DNA: TGTGCCAGCAGCTTGTGTTTGGATACTAGCGGGAGGGCTACCCCCTACGAGCAGTACTTC. Its translation: CASSLCLDTSGRATPYEQYF.

The table lists this clonotype with a count of one. The chain links TRBV2 to TRBJ1-5; D is unclear. The CDR3 contains 16 residues. CDR1 SNHLY and CDR2 FYNNEI come from the germline V gene. Trimming stripped 8 bases from V and 3 bases from J, with 20 bases between. The CDR3 here is CASSPSGQAFNQPQHF. The CDR3, as DNA: TGTGCCAGCTCACCGAGTGGGCAGGCCTTCAATCAGCCCCAGCATTTT.

Turning to this clonotype: Possible read error: a much larger clone is one base away. J is TRBJ2-7 and V is TRBV2; D remains ambiguous. The CDR3 sequence is 15 residues long. Germline V gene lookup returns CDR1 SNHLY and CDR2 FYNNEI. The V gene lost 5 bases and the J gene lost 5 bases, with 19 bases spanning the gap. In DNA form, the CDR3 reads TGTGCCAGCAGTTTTAGACCGGGTCCTATGCACGAGCAGTACTTC. As protein: CASSFRPGPMHEQYF. The full variable domain, its missing parts supplied by reference TRBV2 and TRBJ2-7, is EPEVTQTPSHQVTQMGQEVILRCVPISNHLYFYWYRQILGQKVEFLVSFYNNEISEKSEIFDDQFSVERPDGSNFTLKIRSTKLEDSAMYFCASSFRPGPMHEQYFGPGTRLTVT.

V and J are TRBV11-2 and TRBJ1-2; a weak D match, TRBD1 (6 bases). V was trimmed by 9 bases and J by 2 bases, leaving 13 bases between them. CDR1 SGHAT and CDR2 FQNNGV come from the germline V gene. The CDR3 length is 13 residues. CDR3 amino acids: CASRQAINYGYTF. The CDR3 DNA follows: TGTGCCAGTAGACAGGCGATCAACTATGGCTACACCTTC.

This clonotype was seen just once. V and J are TRBV7-9 and TRBJ2-7; 16 bases align to TRBD2. CDR3 size: 18 residues. Trimming took 1 base from V and 3 from J; bases not matched to a gene: 6. Germline V gene data show CDR1 as SEHNR and CDR2 as FQNEAQ (reference sequence). The CDR3 reads CASSLGGLAGGGLYEQYF. For the CDR3, the DNA is TGTGCCAGCAGCTTAGGGGGACTAGCGGGGGGGGGGCTCTACGAGCAGTACTTC.

Ten or more counts support this clonotype. The gene calls are TRBV29-1 and TRBJ2-7, with D perhaps being TRBD1 or TRBD2 (6 bases each). Trimming took off 1 base at V and 6 bases at J, with 16 bases between the two ends. Germline V lookup: CDR1 SQVTM, CDR2 ANQGSEA. The CDR3 covers 14 residues. CDR3 bases: TGCAGCGTTGAAGTCCAGGGGAGGATGGTCGAGCAGTACTTC. This codes for CSVEVQGRMVEQYF.

This clonotype has only a few counts. The chain has TRBV5-4 and TRBJ1-2, with D tentatively TRBD1 (6 bases). The CDR3 runs 17 residues. From germline, CDR1 is SGHNT and CDR2 YYREEE (reference sequence). V shed 0 bases and J shed 4 bases, with 19 bases lying between them. CDR3 DNA sequence: TGTGCCAGCAGCTTGGCCCTAAGGGGGGTGAACTTCTATGGCTACACCTTC. Its translation is CASSLALRGVNFYGYTF.